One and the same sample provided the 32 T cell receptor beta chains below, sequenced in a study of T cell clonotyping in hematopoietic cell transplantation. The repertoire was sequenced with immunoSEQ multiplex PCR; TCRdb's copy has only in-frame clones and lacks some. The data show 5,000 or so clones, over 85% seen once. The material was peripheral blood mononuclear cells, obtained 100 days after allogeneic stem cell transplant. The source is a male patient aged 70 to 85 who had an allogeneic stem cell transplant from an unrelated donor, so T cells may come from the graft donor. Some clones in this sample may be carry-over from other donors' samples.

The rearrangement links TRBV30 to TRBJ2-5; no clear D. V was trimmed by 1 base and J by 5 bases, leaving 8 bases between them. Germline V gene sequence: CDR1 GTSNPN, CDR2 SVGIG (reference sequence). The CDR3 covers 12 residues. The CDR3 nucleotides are TGTGCCTGGAGTGAGCCAAGCGAGACCCAGTACTTC. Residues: CAWSEPSETQYF.

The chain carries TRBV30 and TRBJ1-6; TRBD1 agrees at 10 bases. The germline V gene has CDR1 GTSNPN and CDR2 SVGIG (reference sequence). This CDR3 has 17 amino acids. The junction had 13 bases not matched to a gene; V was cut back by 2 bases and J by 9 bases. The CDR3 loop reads CAWSLQIDRGLISPLHF. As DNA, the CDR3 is TGTGCCTGGAGTCTACAGATCGACAGGGGGCTTATTTCACCCCTCCACTTT.

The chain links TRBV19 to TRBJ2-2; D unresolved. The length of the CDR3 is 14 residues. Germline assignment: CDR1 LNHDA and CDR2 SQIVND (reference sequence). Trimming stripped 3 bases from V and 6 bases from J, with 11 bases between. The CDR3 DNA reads TGTGCCAGTAGTATCTTGGTTTTCGCCGGGGAGCTGTTTTTT. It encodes CASSILVFAGELFF.

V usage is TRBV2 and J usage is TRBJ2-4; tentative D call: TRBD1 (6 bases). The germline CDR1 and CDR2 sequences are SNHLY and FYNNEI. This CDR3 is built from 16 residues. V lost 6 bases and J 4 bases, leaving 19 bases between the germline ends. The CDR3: CASSGSWLRGKNIQYF. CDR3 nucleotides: TGTGCCAGCAGCGGCTCATGGTTAAGGGGGAAAAACATTCAGTACTTC.

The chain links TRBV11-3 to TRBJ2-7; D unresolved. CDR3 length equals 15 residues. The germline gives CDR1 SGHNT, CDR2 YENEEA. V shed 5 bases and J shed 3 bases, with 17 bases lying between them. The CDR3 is CASSRRGGPDYEQYF. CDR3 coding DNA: TGTGCCAGCAGCAGGCGAGGCGGCCCGGACTACGAGCAGTACTTC.

CDR3: CASSQGSAAFFF. The DNA for the CDR3 is TGCGCCAGCAGCCAGGGCAGCGCGGCGTTTTTCTTC. V is TRBV4-1 and J is TRBJ2-1; D is unresolved. There are 12 residues in the CDR3. Trimming took 3 bases from V and 16 from J, leaving 16 bases between them. From germline, CDR1 is MGHRA and CDR2 YSYEKL.

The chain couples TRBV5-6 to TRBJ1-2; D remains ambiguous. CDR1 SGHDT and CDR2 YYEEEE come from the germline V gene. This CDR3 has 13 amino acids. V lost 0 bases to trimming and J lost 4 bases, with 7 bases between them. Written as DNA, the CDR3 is TGTGCCAGCAGCTTGGAGGCATCCTATGGCTACACCTTC. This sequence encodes CASSLEASYGYTF.

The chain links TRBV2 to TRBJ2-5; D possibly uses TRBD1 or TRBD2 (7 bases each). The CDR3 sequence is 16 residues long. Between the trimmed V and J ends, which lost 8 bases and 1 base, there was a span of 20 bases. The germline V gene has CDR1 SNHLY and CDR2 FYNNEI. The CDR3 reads CASLGGTVRAQETQYF. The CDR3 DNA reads TGTGCCAGCCTGGGAGGGACAGTAAGGGCCCAAGAGACCCAGTACTTC.

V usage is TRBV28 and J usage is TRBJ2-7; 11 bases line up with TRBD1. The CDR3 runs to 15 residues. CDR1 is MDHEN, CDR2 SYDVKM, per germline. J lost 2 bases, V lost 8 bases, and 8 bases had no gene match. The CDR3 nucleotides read TGTGCCAGCGGGGATCCGGGACAGGGGGCCTACGAGCAGTACTTC. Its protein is CASGDPGQGAYEQYF.

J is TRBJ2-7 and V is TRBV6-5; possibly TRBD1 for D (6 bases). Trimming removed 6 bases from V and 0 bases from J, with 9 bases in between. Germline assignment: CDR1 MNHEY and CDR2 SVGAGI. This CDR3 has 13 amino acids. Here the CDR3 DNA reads TGTGCCAGCAGGCACAGGGACTCCTACGAGCAGTACTTC. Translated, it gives CASRHRDSYEQYF.

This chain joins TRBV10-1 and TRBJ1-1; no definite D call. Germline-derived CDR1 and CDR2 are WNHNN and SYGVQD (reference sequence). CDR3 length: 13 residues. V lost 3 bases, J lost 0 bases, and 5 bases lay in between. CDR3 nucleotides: TGCGCCAGCAGTGACAGTTTGAACACTGAAGCTTTCTTT. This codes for CASSDSLNTEAFF.

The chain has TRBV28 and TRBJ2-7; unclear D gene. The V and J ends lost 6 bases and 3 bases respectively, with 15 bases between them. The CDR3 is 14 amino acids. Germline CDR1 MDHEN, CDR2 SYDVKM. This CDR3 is CASRPRQRSYEQYF. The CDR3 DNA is TGTGCCAGCAGACCCCGGCAGAGAAGCTACGAGCAGTACTTC.

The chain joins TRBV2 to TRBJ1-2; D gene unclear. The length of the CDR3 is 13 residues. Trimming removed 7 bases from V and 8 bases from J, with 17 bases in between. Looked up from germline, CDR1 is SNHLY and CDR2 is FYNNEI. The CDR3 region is CASNTGFMGGYTF. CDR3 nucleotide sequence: TGTGCCAGCAACACGGGGTTTATGGGGGGCTACACCTTC.

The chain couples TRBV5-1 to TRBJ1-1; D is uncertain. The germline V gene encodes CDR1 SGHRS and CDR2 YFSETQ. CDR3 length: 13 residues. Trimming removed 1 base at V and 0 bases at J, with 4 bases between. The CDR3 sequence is CASSLTVNTEAFF. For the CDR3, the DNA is TGCGCCAGCAGCTTGACCGTGAACACTGAAGCTTTCTTT. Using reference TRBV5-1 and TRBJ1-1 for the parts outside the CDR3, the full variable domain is KAGVTQTPRYLIKTRGQQVTLSCSPISGHRSVSWYQQTPGQGLQFLFEYFSETQRNKGNFPGRFSGRQFSNSRSEMNVSTLELGDSALYLCASSLTVNTEAFFGQGTRLTVV.

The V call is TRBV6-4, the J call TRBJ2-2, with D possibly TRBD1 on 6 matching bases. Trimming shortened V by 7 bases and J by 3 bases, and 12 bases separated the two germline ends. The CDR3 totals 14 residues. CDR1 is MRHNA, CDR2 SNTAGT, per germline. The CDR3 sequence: CASTPDSHTGELFF. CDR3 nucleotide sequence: TGTGCCAGCACTCCGGACAGTCACACCGGGGAGCTGTTTTTT.

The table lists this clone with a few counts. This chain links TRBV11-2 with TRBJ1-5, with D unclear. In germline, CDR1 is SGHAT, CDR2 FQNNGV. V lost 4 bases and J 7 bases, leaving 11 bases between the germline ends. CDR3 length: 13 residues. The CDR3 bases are TGTGCCAGCAGCTCTCAAGGGAGGCAGCCCCAGCATTTT. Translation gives CASSSQGRQPQHF.

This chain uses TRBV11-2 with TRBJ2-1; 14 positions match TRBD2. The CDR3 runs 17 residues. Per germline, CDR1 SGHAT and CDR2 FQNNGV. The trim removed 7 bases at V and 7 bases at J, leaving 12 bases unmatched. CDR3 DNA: TGTGCCAGCACCCTGACTAGCGGGAGGGCCGAAGGGAATGAGCAGTTCTTC. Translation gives CASTLTSGRAEGNEQFF. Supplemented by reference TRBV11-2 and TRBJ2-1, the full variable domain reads EAGVAQSPRYKIIEKRQSVAFWCNPISGHATLYWYQQILGQGPKLLIQFQNNGVVDDSQLPKDRFSAERLKGVDSTLKIQPAKLEDSAVYLCASTLTSGRAEGNEQFFGPGTRLTVL.

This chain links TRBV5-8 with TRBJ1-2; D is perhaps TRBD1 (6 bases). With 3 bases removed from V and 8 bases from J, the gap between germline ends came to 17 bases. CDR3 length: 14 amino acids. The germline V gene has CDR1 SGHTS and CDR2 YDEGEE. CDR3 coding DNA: TGTGCCAGCAGCTATGGGACATCCGGGTACGGCTACACCTTC. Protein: CASSYGTSGYGYTF.

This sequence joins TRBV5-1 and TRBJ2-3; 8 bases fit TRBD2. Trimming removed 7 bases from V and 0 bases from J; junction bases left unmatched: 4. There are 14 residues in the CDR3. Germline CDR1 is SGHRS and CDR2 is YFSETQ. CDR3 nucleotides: TGCGCCAGCCTCCGCGGGGGGAGCACAGATACGCAGTATTTT. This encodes CASLRGGSTDTQYF.

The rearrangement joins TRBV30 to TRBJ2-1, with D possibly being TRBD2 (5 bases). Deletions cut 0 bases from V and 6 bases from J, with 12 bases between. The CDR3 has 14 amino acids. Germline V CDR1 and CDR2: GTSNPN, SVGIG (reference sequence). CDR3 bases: TGTGCCTGGAGTGTACTGCCTGAGGGCAATGAGCAGTTCTTC. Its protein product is CAWSVLPEGNEQFF. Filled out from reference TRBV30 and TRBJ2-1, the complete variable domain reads SQTIHQWPATLVQPVGSPLSLECTVEGTSNPNLYWYRQAAGRGLQLLFYSVGIGQISSEVPQNLSASRPQDRQFILSSKKLLLSDSGFYLCAWSVLPEGNEQFFGPGTRLTVL.

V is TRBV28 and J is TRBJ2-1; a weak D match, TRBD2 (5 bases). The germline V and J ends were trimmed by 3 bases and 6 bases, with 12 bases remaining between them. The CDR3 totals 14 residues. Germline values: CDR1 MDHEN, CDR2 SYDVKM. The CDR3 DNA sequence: TGTGCCAGCAGTTTCCCGTCCACTAGCAATGAGCAGTTCTTC. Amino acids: CASSFPSTSNEQFF.

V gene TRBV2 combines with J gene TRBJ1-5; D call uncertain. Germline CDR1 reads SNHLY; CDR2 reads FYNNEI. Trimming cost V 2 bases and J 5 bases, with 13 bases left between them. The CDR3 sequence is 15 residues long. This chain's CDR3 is CASSESSEDYQPQHF. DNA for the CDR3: TGTGCCAGCAGTGAATCAAGTGAAGACTATCAGCCCCAGCATTTT.

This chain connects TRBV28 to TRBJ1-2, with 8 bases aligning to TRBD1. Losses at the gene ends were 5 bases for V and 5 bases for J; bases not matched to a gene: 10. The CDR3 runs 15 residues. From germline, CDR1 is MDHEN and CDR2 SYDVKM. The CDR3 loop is CASSLPGGYVYGYTF. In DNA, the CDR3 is TGTGCCAGCAGTCTGCCAGGGGGCTATGTATATGGCTACACCTTC.

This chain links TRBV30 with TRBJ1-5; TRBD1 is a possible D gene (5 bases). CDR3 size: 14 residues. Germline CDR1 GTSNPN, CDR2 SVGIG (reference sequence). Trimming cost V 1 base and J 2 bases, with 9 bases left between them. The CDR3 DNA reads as TGTGCCTGGAGTGGGGGGTTCGGCAATCAGCCCCAGCATTTT. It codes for CAWSGGFGNQPQHF.

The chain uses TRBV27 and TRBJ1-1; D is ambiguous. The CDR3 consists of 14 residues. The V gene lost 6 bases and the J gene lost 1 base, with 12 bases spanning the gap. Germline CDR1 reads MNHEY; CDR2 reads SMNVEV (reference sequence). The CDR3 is CASSTSWQNTEAFF. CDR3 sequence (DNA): TGTGCCAGCAGCACCTCATGGCAGAACACTGAAGCTTTCTTT.

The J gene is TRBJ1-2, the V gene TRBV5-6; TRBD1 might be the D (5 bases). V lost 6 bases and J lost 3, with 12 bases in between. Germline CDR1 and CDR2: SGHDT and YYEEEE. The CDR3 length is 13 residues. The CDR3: CASILGTDYGYTF. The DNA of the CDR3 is TGTGCCAGCATCCTAGGGACGGACTATGGCTACACCTTC. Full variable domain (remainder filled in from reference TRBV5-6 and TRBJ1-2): DAGVTQSPTHLIKTRGQQVTLRCSPKSGHDTVSWYQQALGQGPQFIFQYYEEEERQRGNFPDRFSGHQFPNYSSELNVNALLLGDSALYLCASILGTDYGYTFGSGTRLTVV.

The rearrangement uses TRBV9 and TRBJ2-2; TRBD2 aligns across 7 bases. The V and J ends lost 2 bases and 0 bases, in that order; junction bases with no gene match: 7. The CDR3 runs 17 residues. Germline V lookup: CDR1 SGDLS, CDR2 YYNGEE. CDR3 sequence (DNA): TGTGCCAGCAGCGTCCAGCGGGACGGGGCGAACACCGGGGAGCTGTTTTTT. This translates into CASSVQRDGANTGELFF.

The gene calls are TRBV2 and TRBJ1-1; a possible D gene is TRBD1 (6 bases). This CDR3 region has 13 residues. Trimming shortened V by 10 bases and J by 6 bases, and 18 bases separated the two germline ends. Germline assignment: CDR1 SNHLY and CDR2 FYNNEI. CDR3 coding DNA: TGTGCCAAAGAGGACAGTACTAATGCTGAAGCTTTCTTT. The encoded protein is CAKEDSTNAEAFF.

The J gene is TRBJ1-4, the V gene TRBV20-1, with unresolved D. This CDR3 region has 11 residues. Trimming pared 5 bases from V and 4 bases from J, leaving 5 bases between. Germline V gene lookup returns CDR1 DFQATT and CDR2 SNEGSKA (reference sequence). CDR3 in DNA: TGCAGTGCTGCCCGTAATGAAAAACTGTTTTTT. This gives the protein CSAARNEKLFF.

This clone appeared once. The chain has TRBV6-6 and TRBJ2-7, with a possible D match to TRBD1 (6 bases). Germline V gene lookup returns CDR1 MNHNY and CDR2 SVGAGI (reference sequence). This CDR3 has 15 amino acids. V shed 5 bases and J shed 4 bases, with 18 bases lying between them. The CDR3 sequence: CASSQGWGSGYEQYF. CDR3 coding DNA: TGTGCCAGCAGTCAGGGGTGGGGCTCCGGTTACGAGCAGTACTTC.

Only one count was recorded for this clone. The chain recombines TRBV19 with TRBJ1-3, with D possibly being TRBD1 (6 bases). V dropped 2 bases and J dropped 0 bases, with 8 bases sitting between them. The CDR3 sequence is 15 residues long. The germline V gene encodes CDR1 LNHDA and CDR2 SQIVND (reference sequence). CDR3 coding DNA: TGTGCCAGTAGTATACAGGGACACTCTGGAAACACCATATATTTT. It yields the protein CASSIQGHSGNTIYF.

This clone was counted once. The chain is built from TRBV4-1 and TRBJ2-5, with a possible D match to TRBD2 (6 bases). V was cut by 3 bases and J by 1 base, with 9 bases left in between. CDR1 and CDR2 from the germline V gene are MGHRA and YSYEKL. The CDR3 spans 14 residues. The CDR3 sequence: CASSQGDSQETQYF. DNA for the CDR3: TGCGCCAGCAGCCAGGGGGACTCCCAAGAGACCCAGTACTTC.